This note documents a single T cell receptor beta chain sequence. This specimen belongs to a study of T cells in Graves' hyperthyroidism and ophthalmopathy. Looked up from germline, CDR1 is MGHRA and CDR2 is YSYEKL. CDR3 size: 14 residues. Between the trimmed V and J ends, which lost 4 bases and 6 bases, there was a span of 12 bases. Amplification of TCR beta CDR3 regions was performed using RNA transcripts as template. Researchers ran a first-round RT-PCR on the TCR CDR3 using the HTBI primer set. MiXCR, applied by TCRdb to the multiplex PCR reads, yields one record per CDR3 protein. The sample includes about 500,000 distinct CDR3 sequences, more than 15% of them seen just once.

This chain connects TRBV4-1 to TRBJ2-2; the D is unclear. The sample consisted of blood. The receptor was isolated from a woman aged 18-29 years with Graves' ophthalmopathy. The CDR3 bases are TGCGCCAGCAGCCGATCGTCCGAACCCGGGGAGCTGTTTTTT. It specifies CASSRSSEPGELFF.